This passage covers 17 T cell receptor beta chains from one sample sequenced in a study of shared clonotypes between healthy human individuals. TCRdb's table, derived via immunoSEQ multiplex PCR, lists solely in-frame clones and lacks some. The sample includes a few hundred thousand clones, about 74% of them seen just once. The sequenced material came from PBMCs. Receptors were obtained from a woman in her thirties or forties in good health. Some clones in this sample may be carry-over from other donors' samples.

In regard to this clone: Given a far larger clone just one base away, this is likely a sequencing read error. This sequence joins TRBV7-9 and TRBJ1-5; 7 positions agree with TRBD1. Germline lookup yields CDR1 SEHNR and CDR2 FQNEAQ (reference sequence). J lost 2 bases, V lost 5 bases, and 3 bases had no gene match. CDR3 size: 14 residues. For the CDR3, the DNA is TGTGCCAGCAGCCCTGGACAGGGCAATCAGCCCCAGCATTTT. It translates to CASSPGQGNQPQHF. Looking up the rest from reference TRBV7-9 and TRBJ1-5 gives the full variable domain: DTGVSQNPRHKITKRGQNVTFRCDPISEHNRLYWYRQTLGQGPEFLTYFQNEAQLEKSRLLSDRFSAERPKGSFSTLEIQRTEQGDSAMYLCASSPGQGNQPQHFGDGTRLSIL.

This chain connects TRBV5-6 to TRBJ2-3; weak D call: TRBD1 (6 bases). V shed 2 bases and J shed 0 bases, with 13 bases lying between them. The CDR3 covers 16 residues. Germline loops: CDR1 SGHDT, CDR2 YYEEEE. Here the CDR3 reads CASSFRTASSTDTQYF. CDR3 coding DNA: TGTGCCAGCAGCTTCCGGACAGCCTCTAGCACAGATACGCAGTATTTT.

Details on this clone: With a much larger clone just one base away, this may be a read error. The chain uses TRBV6-1 and TRBJ1-6; D is perhaps TRBD1 (6 bases). CDR3 length: 15 amino acids. With 5 bases removed from V and 10 bases from J, the gap between germline ends came to 18 bases. Germline-derived CDR1 and CDR2 are MNHNS and SASEGT. CDR3 nucleotides: TGTGCCAGCAGTATAAACAGGGTTGTAAGCTCACCCCTCCACTTT. Translated: CASSINRVVSSPLHF.

A remark on this clone: The junction differs from germline at one of its ends, possibly a read error. The chain couples TRBV28 to TRBJ2-1, with D unclear. This CDR3 has 13 amino acids. Looked up from germline, CDR1 is MDHEN and CDR2 is SYDVKM. The CDR3 DNA reads TGTGCCAGCAGACCCGGCTCCAACAATGAGCAGTTCTTC. This sequence encodes CASRPGSNNEQFF.

This chain uses TRBV5-4 with TRBJ2-7; no clear D. V was trimmed by 4 bases and J by 4 bases, leaving 12 bases between them. The CDR3 is 13 residues long. Per the germline V gene, CDR1 is SGHNT and CDR2 is YYREEE (reference sequence). CDR3 region: CASSTDPRYEQYF. The DNA of the CDR3 is TGTGCCAGCAGCACGGACCCGAGATACGAGCAGTACTTC. The full variable domain, its missing parts supplied by reference TRBV5-4 and TRBJ2-7, is ETGVTQSPTHLIKTRGQQVTLRCSSQSGHNTVSWYQQALGQGPQFIFQYYREEENGRGNFPPRFSGLQFPNYSSELNVNALELDDSALYLCASSTDPRYEQYFGPGTRLTVT.

This clone was picked up a small number of times. The CDR3 loop reads CASSPHIQSSGNTIYF. CDR3 coding DNA: TGTGCCAGCAGCCCACACATACAGAGCTCTGGAAACACCATATATTTT. The V gene is TRBV7-2, the J gene TRBJ1-3; D unresolved. V was trimmed by 5 bases and J by 0 bases, leaving 14 bases between them. CDR3 length equals 16 residues. Per germline, CDR1 SGHTA and CDR2 FQGNSA.

The chain links TRBV5-1 to TRBJ1-2; TRBD1 matches 10 bases. This CDR3 has 13 amino acids. Trimming at V came to 5 bases and at J to 4 bases, leaving 2 bases not matched to a gene. CDR1 is SGHRS and CDR2 is YFSETQ in the germline V gene. The CDR3 bases are TGCGCCAGCAGTGGGACAGGGGCCTATGGCTACACCTTC. It yields the protein CASSGTGAYGYTF.

This clone was detected a few times. CDR3 amino acids: CASSKELTRGNDEQFF. The DNA of the CDR3 is TGTGCCAGCAGCAAAGAGCTGACTAGAGGGAACGATGAGCAGTTCTTC. The chain recombines TRBV21-1 with TRBJ2-1; the D call of TRBD2 is as the table states it, not checked on the DNA. TRBV21-1 is a documented pseudogene. This CDR3 region has 16 residues.

Regarding this clone: This sequence is one base from a far larger clone and is likely a read error. This chain connects TRBV7-9 to TRBJ2-7, with 13 nucleotides matching TRBD2. Germline assignment: CDR1 SEHNR and CDR2 FQNEAQ (reference sequence). The length of the CDR3 is 15 residues. The J segment lost 6 bases and the V segment lost 5 bases, leaving 7 bases of the junction unmatched. CDR3 residues: CASSTRTSGSGEQYF. The CDR3 DNA is TGTGCCAGCAGCACCCGGACTAGCGGGAGCGGCGAGCAGTACTTC.

The J gene is TRBJ2-2, the V gene TRBV7-9, with TRBD2 identical over 12 bases. After removal of 5 bases from V and 6 bases from J, the junction contained 13 bases not matched to a gene. The CDR3 has 18 amino acids. CDR1 is SEHNR, CDR2 FQNEAQ, per germline (reference sequence). Here the CDR3 reads CASSLASGRAGSAGELFF. Written as DNA, the CDR3 is TGTGCCAGCAGCCTCGCTAGCGGGAGGGCCGGTTCCGCCGGGGAGCTGTTTTTT.

With regard to this clone: This likely reflects a read error, since a far larger clone is one base away. The genes are TRBV2 and TRBJ2-7; D remains ambiguous. Germline V gene sequence: CDR1 SNHLY, CDR2 FYNNEI. With 7 bases removed from V and 2 bases from J, the gap between germline ends came to 15 bases. CDR3 length: 14 residues. CDR3: CASIGPPFAYEQYF. The DNA of the CDR3 is TGTGCCAGCATTGGACCACCATTCGCCTACGAGCAGTACTTC.

This clone turned up a few times. The gene calls are TRBV7-2 and TRBJ1-2; 8 bases fit TRBD1. The junction had 18 bases not matched to a gene; V was cut back by 1 base and J by 11 bases. The germline gives CDR1 SGHTA, CDR2 FQGNSA. The CDR3 covers 17 residues. In DNA form, the CDR3 reads TGTGCCAGCAGCTTAGGGTTGGGCAGGGGGCAAGGTAGTAGTTACACCTTC. This encodes CASSLGLGRGQGSSYTF.

With regard to this clone: At the DNA level, this CDR3 is encoded by other sequences in the same sample as well. The V and J genes are TRBV10-3 and TRBJ2-5; 9 bases line up with TRBD2. Germline CDR1 is ENHRY and CDR2 is SYGVKD. This CDR3 has 16 residues. The trim removed 0 bases at V and 5 bases at J, leaving 7 bases unmatched. The CDR3 here is CAISESGLAGRETQYF. DNA of the CDR3: TGTGCCATCAGTGAGTCGGGGCTAGCGGGAAGGGAGACCCAGTACTTC.

Notes on this clone: A read error may explain this, as a much larger clone is one base away. This chain connects TRBV10-2 to TRBJ1-1; tentative D call: TRBD1 (6 bases). Germline V CDR1 and CDR2: WSHSY, SAAADI. The CDR3 covers 12 residues. Deletions cut 6 bases from V and 9 bases from J, with 14 bases between. The DNA for the CDR3 is TGCGCCAGCAGGGATAACAGGGAGAAAGCTTTCTTT. This gives the protein CASRDNREKAFF.

V and J are TRBV28 and TRBJ2-1; possibly TRBD2 for D (6 bases). The V end lost 6 bases, the J end lost 3 bases, and 15 bases lay between the germline ends. The CDR3 contains 15 residues. Germline CDR1 reads MDHEN; CDR2 reads SYDVKM. In DNA, the CDR3 is TGTGCCAGCAGCCGTAGCGGAGGGGTCTACAATGAGCAGTTCTTC. It codes for CASSRSGGVYNEQFF.

The V call is TRBV5-1, the J call TRBJ2-1, with 8 nucleotides matching TRBD1. Germline V gene sequence: CDR1 SGHRS, CDR2 YFSETQ. V trimming: 3 bases; J trimming: 9 bases; junction bases outside the gene matches: 8. The CDR3 spans 14 residues. The DNA for the CDR3 is TGCGCCAGCAGCTCCCAGGGGGCGCTAGGTGAGCAGTTCTTC. This gives the protein CASSSQGALGEQFF.

This sequence joins TRBV30 and TRBJ2-2; TRBD1 agrees at 9 bases. CDR3 length: 15 amino acids. CDR1 is GTSNPN and CDR2 is SVGIG in the germline V gene (reference sequence). V was pared by 3 bases and J by 7 bases, with 9 bases of the junction left unmatched. The CDR3 DNA follows: TGTGCCTGGAGCCGAACGACAGGGGGGGTCGGGGAGCTGTTTTTT. Protein sequence: CAWSRTTGGVGELFF.